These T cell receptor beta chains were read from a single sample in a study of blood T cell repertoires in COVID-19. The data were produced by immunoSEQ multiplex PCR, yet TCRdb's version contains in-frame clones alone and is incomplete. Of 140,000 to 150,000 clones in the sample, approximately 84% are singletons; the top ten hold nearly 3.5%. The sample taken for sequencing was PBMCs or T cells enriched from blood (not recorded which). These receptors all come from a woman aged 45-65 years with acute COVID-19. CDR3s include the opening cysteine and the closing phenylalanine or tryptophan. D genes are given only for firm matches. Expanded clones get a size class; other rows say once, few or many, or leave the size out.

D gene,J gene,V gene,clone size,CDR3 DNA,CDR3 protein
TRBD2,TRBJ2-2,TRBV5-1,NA,TGCGCCAGCAGCCAAGGACTAGATCGCACCGGGGAGCTGTTTTTT,CASSQGLDRTGELFF
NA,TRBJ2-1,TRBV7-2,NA,TGTGCCAGCAGCTTAGGGACTCCTCTGGAGCAGTTCTTC,CASSLGTPLEQFF
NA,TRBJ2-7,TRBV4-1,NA,TGCGCCAGCAGCCCGCAGACAGGACCGGGAGAGCAGTACTTC,CASSPQTGPGEQYF
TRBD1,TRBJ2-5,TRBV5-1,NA,TGCGCCAGCAGCTTACAGGGGGCAGAAGAGACCCAGTACTTC,CASSLQGAEETQYF
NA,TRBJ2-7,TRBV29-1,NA,TGCAGTGTAAGGGAGAGCTCCTACGAGCAGTACTTC,CSVRESSYEQYF
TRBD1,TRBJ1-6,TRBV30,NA,TGTGCCTGGAGTGTAAGGGGGACAGGGTTGGATTCACCCCTCCACTTT,CAWSVRGTGLDSPLHF
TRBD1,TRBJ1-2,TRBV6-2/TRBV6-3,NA,TGTGCCAGCAGCCCCGCCAGCCTGCACAGGGGGTCAAGGGGCTACACCTTC,CASSPASLHRGSRGYTF
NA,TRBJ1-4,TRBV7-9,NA,TGTGCCAGCAGCTTCCTTAATGAAAAACTGTTTTTT,CASSFLNEKLFF
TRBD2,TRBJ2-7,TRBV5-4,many,TGTGCCAGCAGCACGATACTAGCGGGAGGGACCTACGAGCAGTACTTC,CASSTILAGGTYEQYF
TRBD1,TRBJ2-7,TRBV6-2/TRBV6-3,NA,TGTGCCAGCAGCCACACCGGGACAGGGATCTACGAGCAGTACTTC,CASSHTGTGIYEQYF
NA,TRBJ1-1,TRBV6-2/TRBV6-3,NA,TGTGCCAGCAGTCAAGGGGTAACTGAAGCTTTCTTT,CASSQGVTEAFF
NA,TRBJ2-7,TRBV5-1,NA,TGCGCCAGCAGTGTTACAGGTTACGAGCAGTACTTC,CASSVTGYEQYF
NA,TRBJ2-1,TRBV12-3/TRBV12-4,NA,TGTGCCAGCAGTGGCTTCCACGAGCAGTTCTTC,CASSGFHEQFF
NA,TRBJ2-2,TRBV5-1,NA,TGCGCCAGCAGCGGAACAGTGTCGGACACCGGGGAGCTGTTTTTT,CASSGTVSDTGELFF
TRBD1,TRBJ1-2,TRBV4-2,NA,TGTGCCAGCAGCCTCGGGACAGCCGCAGCGCTATATGGCTACACCTTC,CASSLGTAAALYGYTF
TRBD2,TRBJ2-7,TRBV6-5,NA,TGTGCCAGCAGCAGCCGGACTAGCCCGCCCTACGAGCAGTACTTC,CASSSRTSPPYEQYF
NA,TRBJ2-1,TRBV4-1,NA,TGCGCCAGCAGCCAAGTACGGGAGTTACAGGAGCAGTTCTTC,CASSQVRELQEQFF
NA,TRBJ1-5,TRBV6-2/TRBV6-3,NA,TGTGCCAGCAGTTACTCTGCAGTCTATCAGCCCCAGCATTTT,CASSYSAVYQPQHF
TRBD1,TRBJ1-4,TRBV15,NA,TGTGCCACCAGCAGGGCGACAGGGAAAGGGAATGAAAAACTGTTTTTT,CATSRATGKGNEKLFF
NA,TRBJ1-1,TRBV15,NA,TGTGCCACCAGCAGAGTTCCGCAGGTCCGGATGAACACTGAAGCTTTCTTT,CATSRVPQVRMNTEAFF
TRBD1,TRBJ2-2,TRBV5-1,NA,TGCGCCAGCAGCTTGAGTGGGACAGGGTCAACCGGGGAGCTGTTTTTT,CASSLSGTGSTGELFF
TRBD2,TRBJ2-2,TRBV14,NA,TGTGCCAGCAGCCAAAGGGGAGGGTTCTCCAGATCCACCGGGGAGCTGTTTTTT,CASSQRGGFSRSTGELFF
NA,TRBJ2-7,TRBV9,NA,TGTGCCAGCAGCACGGGACAAAACGAGCAGTACTTC,CASSTGQNEQYF
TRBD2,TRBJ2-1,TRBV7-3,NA,TGTGCCAGCAGCGAAGGGACTAGCGGGAGATTGGAAAATGAGCAGTTCTTC,CASSEGTSGRLENEQFF
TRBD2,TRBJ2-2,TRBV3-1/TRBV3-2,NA,TGTGCCATCCCGGGACTAGCGCCAGTCACCGGGGAGCTGTTTTTT,CAIPGLAPVTGELFF
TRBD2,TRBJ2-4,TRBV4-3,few,TGCGCCAGCAGCCAAGATGCGGCAGGGAGGGACATTCAGTACTTC,CASSQDAAGRDIQYF
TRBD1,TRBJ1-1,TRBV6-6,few,TGTGCCAGCAGTAGTCAGGGGGACACTGAAGCTTTCTTT,CASSSQGDTEAFF
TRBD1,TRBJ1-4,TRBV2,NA,TGTGCCAGCAGAGCGGACAGGGGCCCTAATGAAAAACTGTTTTTT,CASRADRGPNEKLFF
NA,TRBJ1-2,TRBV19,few,TGTGCCAGTAGTGATCGTACTGAAGATGGCTACACCTTC,CASSDRTEDGYTF
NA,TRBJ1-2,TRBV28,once,TGTGCCAGCAGGGACAATTTAGCGGGGAAGAACTATGGCTACACCTTC,CASRDNLAGKNYGYTF
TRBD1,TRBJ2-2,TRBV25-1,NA,TGTGCCAGCAGTGACAGGGGGCCTTATTATTCCGGGGAGCTGTTTTTT,CASSDRGPYYSGELFF
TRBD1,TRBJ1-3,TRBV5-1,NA,TGCGCCAGCAGCTCGGGACAGGGTGGCTCTGGAAACACCATATATTTT,CASSSGQGGSGNTIYF
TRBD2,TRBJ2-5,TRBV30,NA,TGTGCCTGGAGTGCGGATAGCGGGCTGCAAGAGACCCAGTACTTC,CAWSADSGLQETQYF
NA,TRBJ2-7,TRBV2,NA,TGTGCCAGCAGTGAAGGGGCGGGAACTTACGAGCAGTACTTC,CASSEGAGTYEQYF
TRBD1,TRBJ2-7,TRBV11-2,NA,TGTGCCAGCAGCTTAACAGGGGCCTACGAGCAGTACTTC,CASSLTGAYEQYF
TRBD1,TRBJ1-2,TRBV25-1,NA,TGTGCCAGCAGTGCTACCGGGACAGGGATTAATGGCTACACCTTC,CASSATGTGINGYTF
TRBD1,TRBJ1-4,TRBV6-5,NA,TGTGCCAGCAGTTACCTATACAGGGGGCGAGGTGAAAAACTGTTTTTT,CASSYLYRGRGEKLFF
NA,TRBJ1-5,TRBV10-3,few,TGTGCCACCCAGCTGGGGCAGGGGAATCAGCCCCAGCATTTT,CATQLGQGNQPQHF
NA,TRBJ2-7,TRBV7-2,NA,TGTGCCAGCAGCCTGTGGACTAATCTCGACCACGAGCAGTACTTC,CASSLWTNLDHEQYF
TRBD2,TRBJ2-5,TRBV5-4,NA,TGTGCCAGCAGCGCGGGGGGAGGGTCAGAGACCCAGTACTTC,CASSAGGGSETQYF
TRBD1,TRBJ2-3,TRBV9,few,TGTGCCAGCAGCCCGTATTCCGTAGGGGGCCCAGATACGCAGTATTTT,CASSPYSVGGPDTQYF
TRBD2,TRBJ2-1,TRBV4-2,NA,TGTGCCAGCAGCCAAGGGTCCAGCGGGGGGAGAGATGAGCAGTTCTTC,CASSQGSSGGRDEQFF
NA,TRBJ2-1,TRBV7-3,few,TGTGCCAGCAGCTCTAGCCCCTACAATGAGCAGTTCTTC,CASSSSPYNEQFF
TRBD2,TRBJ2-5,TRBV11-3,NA,TGTGCCAGCAGCTCGGGACTAGCGGAAGAGACCCAGTACTTC,CASSSGLAEETQYF
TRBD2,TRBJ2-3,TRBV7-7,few,TGTGCTAGCAGCATGCAACTAGCGGGAGCAGATACGCAGTATTTT,CASSMQLAGADTQYF
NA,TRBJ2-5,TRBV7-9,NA,TGTGCCAGCAGCTTGGTTCCAGCGGCTGAGACCCAGTACTTC,CASSLVPAAETQYF
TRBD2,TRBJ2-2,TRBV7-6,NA,TGTGCCAGCAGCTTGGTTTTAGCGGGAGCTGTTCAGCCCGGGGAGCTGTTTTTT,CASSLVLAGAVQPGELFF
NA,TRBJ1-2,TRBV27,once,TGTGCCAGCAGTTCACCCAGCGGACCTAACTATGGCTACACCTTC,CASSSPSGPNYGYTF
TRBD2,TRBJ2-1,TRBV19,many,TGTGCCAGTAGTAGACGAATTAGCGGGACCGGTGGGAATGAGCAGTTCTTC,CASSRRISGTGGNEQFF
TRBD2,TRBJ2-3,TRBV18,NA,TGTGCCAGCTCAATGGGGACGGGAGGTGGCACAGATACGCAGTATTTT,CASSMGTGGGTDTQYF
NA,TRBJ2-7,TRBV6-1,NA,TGTGCCAGCAGTGAAGGCCTTTCCGACATCCACGAGCAGTACTTC,CASSEGLSDIHEQYF
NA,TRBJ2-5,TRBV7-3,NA,TGTGCCAGCAGCTTATATACTGAGAAGACCCAGTACTTC,CASSLYTEKTQYF
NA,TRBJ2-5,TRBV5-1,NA,TGCGCCAGCAGCCGATCTCCCGGGGGGCGGATGGAGACCCAGTACTTC,CASSRSPGGRMETQYF
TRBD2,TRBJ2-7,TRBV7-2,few,TGTGCCAGCAGCCAGGGACTAGCGCTCCCCTACGAGCAGTACTTC,CASSQGLALPYEQYF
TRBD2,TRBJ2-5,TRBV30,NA,TGTGCCTGGAAGTTGCGGGAGGGCCCCCAGTACTTC,CAWKLREGPQYF
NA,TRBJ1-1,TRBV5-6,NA,TGTGCCAGCAGCTTGGTAGGTCGAGGGACTGAAGCTTTCTTT,CASSLVGRGTEAFF
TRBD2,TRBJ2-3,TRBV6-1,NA,TGTGCCAGCAGTGAAATAGCGGGAAGCACAGATACGCAGTATTTT,CASSEIAGSTDTQYF
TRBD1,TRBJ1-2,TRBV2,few,TGTGCCAGCAAAGGGGATCAGGGGGCAGGCTATGGCTACACCTTC,CASKGDQGAGYGYTF
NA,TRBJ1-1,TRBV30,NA,TGTGCCTGGAGTGTACGGGGGGGAAGGAACACTGAAGCTTTCTTT,CAWSVRGGRNTEAFF